These 30 T cell receptor beta chains came from one sample sequenced in a study of T cells in tumors after PD-1 blockade. Profiled with immunoSEQ multiplex PCR; TCRdb holds only in-frame clones, not every one. The top ten clones hold 4.7% of a sample with just under 65,000 clones, approximately 79% of them seen once. The specimen was PBMCs, collected after anti-PD-1 treatment. Receptors originate from a human donor with basal cell carcinoma.

A remark on this clone: An end of the junction differs from the germline gene, which may be a read error. The chain links TRBV7-7 to TRBJ2-3; possibly TRBD2 for D (5 bases). CDR3 size: 16 residues. The V gene's germline CDR1 is SSHAT and CDR2 FNYEAQ (reference sequence). The CDR3 sequence is CASSLEAGVGADTQYF. The DNA of the CDR3 is TGTGCTAGCAGCTTAGAAGCCGGGGTCGGCGCAGATACGCAGTATTTT.

The gene calls are TRBV6-6 and TRBJ1-5, with D uncertain. Germline values: CDR1 MNHNY, CDR2 SVGAGI (reference sequence). The V end lost 5 bases, the J end lost 0 bases, and 2 bases lay between the germline ends. This CDR3 has 12 residues. The CDR3 coding sequence is TGTGCCAGCAGTATTAGCAATCAGCCCCAGCATTTT. Its protein is CASSISNQPQHF.

The V call is TRBV9, the J call TRBJ2-3; D not certain. Germline values: CDR1 SGDLS, CDR2 YYNGEE. V shed 0 bases and J shed 5 bases, with 10 bases lying between them. CDR3 size: 14 residues. CDR3: CASSVDGPGDTQYF. DNA for the CDR3: TGTGCCAGCAGCGTAGACGGGCCTGGAGATACGCAGTATTTT.

The rearrangement uses TRBV7-2 and TRBJ2-3, with D perhaps assigned TRBD1 or TRBD2 (6 bases each). Trimming pared 1 base from V and 6 bases from J, leaving 17 bases between. Germline V lookup: CDR1 SGHTA, CDR2 FQGNSA. This CDR3 comprises 16 residues. As DNA, the CDR3 is TGTGCCAGCAGCTTAGATGTCGGGGGCGCTACCGATACGCAGTATTTT. Translation gives CASSLDVGGATDTQYF.

The chain links TRBV12-3 or TRBV12-4 to TRBJ2-1; D is ambiguous. V was shortened by 8 bases and J by 7 bases, with 9 bases between the two germline ends. The CDR3 runs to 11 residues. This chain's CDR3 is CASQKGNEQFF. CDR3 nucleotides: TGTGCCAGCCAAAAGGGAAATGAGCAGTTCTTC.

V gene TRBV10-3 combines with J gene TRBJ2-1; tentative D call: TRBD1 (6 bases). V lost 10 bases and J lost 1, with 11 bases in between. CDR1 and CDR2 (germline): ENHRY, SYGVKD. CDR3 length: 13 amino acids. The CDR3, as DNA: TGTGCCACCGAGACAGGATCCTACAATGAGCAGTTCTTC. Protein: CATETGSYNEQFF.

This chain joins TRBV6-5 and TRBJ1-1; D unclear. Trimming removed 7 bases from V and 1 base from J, with 10 bases in between. Germline values: CDR1 MNHEY, CDR2 SVGAGI. This CDR3 is built from 13 residues. CDR3 nucleotides: TGTGCCAGCACCCGGGCAGGGAACACTGAAGCTTTCTTT. Translated, it gives CASTRAGNTEAFF.

The chain is built from TRBV10-1 and TRBJ2-7; the D call may be TRBD1 or TRBD2 (5 bases each). The CDR3 totals 13 residues. Between the trimmed V and J ends, which lost 6 bases and 2 bases, there was a span of 11 bases. The germline CDR1 and CDR2 sequences are WNHNN and SYGVQD (reference sequence). The CDR3 region is CASRPGPTYEQYF. In nucleotides, the CDR3 is TGCGCCAGCAGACCGGGACCCACCTACGAGCAGTACTTC.

This rearrangement joins TRBV28 to TRBJ1-2; 8 bases align to TRBD1. The CDR3 length is 13 residues. With 6 bases clipped from V and 8 bases from J, the junction kept 8 bases outside the gene matches. Germline-derived CDR1 and CDR2 are MDHEN and SYDVKM. The DNA for the CDR3 is TGTGCCAGCAGCCAATCTGACAGGGGAGGCTACACCTTC. This sequence encodes CASSQSDRGGYTF.

The rearrangement uses TRBV11-2 and TRBJ2-5; D might be TRBD1 or TRBD2, each matching 6 bases. CDR3 length: 14 residues. The V end lost 3 bases, the J end lost 5 bases, and 13 bases lay between the germline ends. Germline V gives CDR1 SGHAT, CDR2 FQNNGV. The CDR3 loop is CASSFGGRRETQYF. The CDR3 coding sequence is TGTGCCAGCAGCTTTGGGGGGCGCCGGGAGACCCAGTACTTC. The full variable domain, its missing parts supplied by reference TRBV11-2 and TRBJ2-5, is EAGVAQSPRYKIIEKRQSVAFWCNPISGHATLYWYQQILGQGPKLLIQFQNNGVVDDSQLPKDRFSAERLKGVDSTLKIQPAKLEDSAVYLCASSFGGRRETQYFGPGTRLLVL.

The chain is built from TRBV3-1 (or the pseudogene TRBV3-2) and TRBJ1-1, with a possible D match to TRBD1 (5 bases). The CDR3 has 16 residues. Trimming removed 4 bases at V and 7 bases at J, with 22 bases between. CDR1 and CDR2 from the germline V gene are LGHDT and YNNKEL (reference sequence). The DNA of the CDR3 is TGTGCCAGCAGCCTGAGTCGTGGCCAGGGCGTCAGTGAAGCTTTCTTT. Translating gives CASSLSRGQGVSEAFF.

This rearrangement joins TRBV6-1 to TRBJ2-3, with D maybe TRBD2 (6 bases). The germline V gene encodes CDR1 MNHNS and CDR2 SASEGT. The CDR3 has 15 residues. V gave up 1 base and J gave up 0 bases, with 8 bases separating them. In DNA, the CDR3 is TGTGCCAGCAGTGAAGTTAGCGGCAGCACAGATACGCAGTATTTT. Amino acid sequence: CASSEVSGSTDTQYF.

This clone came up once. The chain links TRBV7-4 to TRBJ1-1; D may be TRBD1 (5 bases). The V end was cut by 6 bases, the J end by 1 base, with 6 bases between. The CDR3 covers 12 residues. In germline, CDR1 is SGHVT, CDR2 SQSDAQ. The CDR3 is CASRGQNTEAFF. The DNA for the CDR3 is TGTGCCAGCAGGGGGCAGAACACTGAAGCTTTCTTT.

This chain links TRBV5-4 with TRBJ1-3, with D unresolved. Germline V gene sequence: CDR1 SGHNT, CDR2 YYREEE (reference sequence). The V end was cut by 0 bases, the J end by 4 bases, with 11 bases between. This CDR3 spans 15 amino acids. The CDR3 region is CASSLGREPGNTIYF. The CDR3 bases are TGTGCCAGCAGCTTGGGACGGGAACCAGGAAACACCATATATTTT.

The chain has TRBV12-5 and TRBJ1-6, with D possibly matching TRBD1 (6 bases). The CDR3 loop spans 11 amino acids. V was cut by 2 bases and J by 15 bases, with 8 bases left in between. Germline V lookup: CDR1 LGHNT, CDR2 FRNRAP. CDR3 amino acids: CASGLWGLLHF. The CDR3 nucleotides are TGTGCTAGTGGTTTGTGGGGGCTCCTCCACTTT.

The chain carries TRBV15 and TRBJ2-3, with TRBD1 matching 10 bases. Trimming at V came to 8 bases and at J to 5 bases, leaving 4 bases not matched to a gene. CDR3 length equals 13 residues. CDR1 is LNHNV, CDR2 YYDKDF, per germline (reference sequence). CDR3 in amino acids: CATGTGALDTQYF. The DNA of the CDR3 is TGTGCCACCGGGACAGGGGCTCTAGATACGCAGTATTTT.

The chain has TRBV2 and TRBJ1-2; tentative D call: TRBD1 (6 bases). The CDR3 loop spans 15 amino acids. V was cut by 3 bases and J by 4 bases, with 15 bases left in between. Germline lookup yields CDR1 SNHLY and CDR2 FYNNEI. CDR3 bases: TGTGCCAGCAGTGACGGTGGGGGCACTCCCTATGGCTACACCTTC. Residues: CASSDGGGTPYGYTF.

The CDR3 sequence is CASSLDISAFANYGYTF. Here the CDR3 DNA reads TGTGCCAGCAGCTTGGACATCTCCGCTTTCGCTAACTATGGCTACACCTTC. This chain uses TRBV7-9 with TRBJ1-2; a weak D match, TRBD1 (5 bases). The CDR3 covers 17 residues. Trimming removed 3 bases at V and 0 bases at J, with 17 bases between. Looked up from germline, CDR1 is SEHNR and CDR2 is FQNEAQ (reference sequence).

The J gene is TRBJ2-1, the V gene TRBV7-9; D is possibly TRBD1 or TRBD2 (5 bases each). CDR1 and CDR2 (germline): SEHNR, FQNEAQ (reference sequence). V was cut by 0 bases and J by 10 bases, with 7 bases left in between. The CDR3 covers 12 residues. CDR3 in amino acids: CASSLAGVEQFF. CDR3 DNA: TGTGCCAGCAGCTTAGCGGGGGTGGAGCAGTTCTTC.

The rearrangement uses TRBV5-5 and TRBJ2-5; 10 bases match TRBD2. J was trimmed by 5 bases and V by 0 bases; bases with no gene match: 16. Germline lookup yields CDR1 SGHKS and CDR2 YYEKEE (reference sequence). This CDR3 spans 19 amino acids. The chain's CDR3 is CASSLVTSGGAAVRETQYF. The CDR3 nucleotides are TGTGCCAGCAGCTTGGTAACCAGCGGGGGGGCCGCGGTTCGGGAGACCCAGTACTTC.

J is TRBJ1-5 and V is TRBV12-3 or TRBV12-4; D uncertain. The CDR3 is 13 amino acids. The V gene lost 3 bases and the J gene lost 4 bases, with 7 bases spanning the gap. The CDR3 spells CASSFGVNQPQHF. The DNA for the CDR3 is TGTGCCAGCAGTTTTGGTGTGAATCAGCCCCAGCATTTT.

V is TRBV20-1 and J is TRBJ2-7; 7 bases fit TRBD2. Germline assignment: CDR1 DFQATT and CDR2 SNEGSKA (reference sequence). This CDR3 contains 17 residues. V shed 3 bases and J 3 bases; nucleotides not matched to a gene: 17. This chain's CDR3 is CSASPPGRGLSSYEQYF. CDR3 bases: TGCAGTGCTAGTCCCCCGGGGAGGGGTCTTTCAAGCTACGAGCAGTACTTC.

The J gene is TRBJ2-7, the V gene TRBV9; D is unresolved. Germline V lookup: CDR1 SGDLS, CDR2 YYNGEE. The CDR3 totals 11 residues. V lost 4 bases and J lost 5, with 7 bases in between. The CDR3 is CASSIGHEQYF. CDR3 nucleotide sequence: TGTGCCAGCAGCATAGGTCACGAGCAGTACTTC.

The V gene is TRBV6-1, the J gene TRBJ1-5; tentatively, D is TRBD1 (5 bases). Germline V gene sequence: CDR1 MNHNS, CDR2 SASEGT. The CDR3 extends over 19 amino acids. Trimming took 2 bases from V and 7 from J, leaving 27 bases between them. The CDR3 sequence is CASSEHRGDRSKGSQPQHF. The CDR3 nucleotides are TGTGCCAGCAGTGAACATCGGGGCGACAGATCCAAAGGGAGCCAGCCCCAGCATTTT.

V gene TRBV30 combines with J gene TRBJ2-2; D ambiguous. CDR3 length: 13 residues. CDR1 and CDR2 from the germline V gene are GTSNPN and SVGIG (reference sequence). V lost 2 bases and J 2 bases, leaving 6 bases between the germline ends. The CDR3, as DNA: TGTGCCTGGAGTCGCCTCAACACCGGGGAGCTGTTTTTT. Protein product: CAWSRLNTGELFF.

The chain uses TRBV4-1 and TRBJ1-4, with 7 nucleotides matching TRBD1. V gave up 2 bases and J gave up 3 bases; unmatched junction bases: 6. This CDR3 has 16 residues. From germline, CDR1 is MGHRA and CDR2 YSYEKL. CDR3 in amino acids: CASSQKGGLANEKLFF. DNA for the CDR3: TGCGCCAGCAGCCAAAAAGGGGGCTTGGCTAATGAAAAACTGTTTTTT.

This chain uses TRBV10-3 with TRBJ2-1; the match to TRBD2 covers 14 bases. This CDR3 is 17 amino acids long. Germline V lookup: CDR1 ENHRY, CDR2 SYGVKD. J was trimmed by 9 bases and V by 5 bases; bases with no gene match: 12. CDR3 in DNA: TGTGCCATCAGTTTATCTACGACTAGCGGGGGGGCCCCTGAGCAGTTCTTC. It is translated as CAISLSTTSGGAPEQFF.

The chain couples TRBV2 to TRBJ1-1; the match to TRBD1 covers 10 bases. The trim removed 5 bases at V and 0 bases at J, leaving 9 bases unmatched. The CDR3 is 17 amino acids. Germline assignment: CDR1 SNHLY and CDR2 FYNNEI. The CDR3 nucleotides are TGTGCCAGCAGTCCCTGGACAGGGGGTAAGATGAACACTGAAGCTTTCTTT. Protein sequence: CASSPWTGGKMNTEAFF.

The chain uses TRBV12-1 and TRBJ2-1. TRBV12-1 is assigned pseudogene status. This CDR3 contains 16 residues. CDR3 sequence reads: CASSSGGTGLYNEQFF. The CDR3 bases are TGTGCCAGCAGCTCGGGAGGGACAGGTCTTTACAATGAGCAGTTCTTC.

This clone was detected only once. The genes are TRBV2 and TRBJ2-1; 8 bases line up with TRBD2. The J segment lost 3 bases and the V segment lost 3 bases, leaving 4 bases of the junction unmatched. Per germline, CDR1 SNHLY and CDR2 FYNNEI. CDR3 length: 15 residues. CDR3 residues: CASSDLAGGYNEQFF. CDR3 sequence (DNA): TGTGCCAGCAGTGATCTGGCGGGGGGCTACAATGAGCAGTTCTTC.